The 26 T cell receptor beta chains reported below all come from one sample, sequenced in a study of T cell changes during pregnancy in multiple sclerosis. Repertoires were generated with immunoSEQ multiplex PCR, while TCRdb's copy carries only in-frame clones and drops some. The sample carries about 50,000 clones, about nine tenths recorded once. Sequences were derived from CD8+ T cells from peripheral blood mononuclear cells, sampled after pregnancy. Receptor source: a female donor with multiple sclerosis, enrolled in a pregnancy study.

This clone was seen once. The V call is TRBV5-6, the J call TRBJ2-5, with D possibly TRBD1 on 5 matching bases. CDR1 SGHDT and CDR2 YYEEEE come from the germline V gene. V was clipped by 2 bases and J by 4 bases, with 9 bases between them. The CDR3 runs to 13 residues. For the CDR3, the DNA is TGTGCCAGCAGCTTTATGGGGCCAGAGACCCAGTACTTC. Translated: CASSFMGPETQYF.

The rearrangement joins TRBV7-3 to TRBJ2-7, with D maybe TRBD2 (6 bases). The CDR3 covers 15 residues. The V end was cut by 5 bases, the J end by 0 bases, with 14 bases between. CDR1 is SGHTA and CDR2 is FQGTGA in the germline V gene. CDR3 region: CASSMRAGYSYEQYF. In DNA, the CDR3 is TGTGCCAGCAGCATGCGAGCGGGTTACTCCTACGAGCAGTACTTC.

The genes are TRBV6-5 and TRBJ1-2; D is undetermined. Germline V lookup: CDR1 MNHEY, CDR2 SVGAGI. Trimming took 1 base from V and 0 from J, leaving 12 bases between them. The CDR3 loop spans 16 amino acids. CDR3 coding DNA: TGTGCCAGCAGTTACTTCTTGGGCCGAACTAACTATGGCTACACCTTC. Translated: CASSYFLGRTNYGYTF.

The chain has TRBV13 and TRBJ2-2; TRBD2 aligns across 10 bases. The CDR3 covers 20 residues. The junction had 14 bases not matched to a gene; V was cut back by 4 bases and J by 0 bases. Germline-derived CDR1 and CDR2 are PRHDT and FYEKMQ (reference sequence). The DNA of the CDR3 is TGTGCCAGCAGCTACTATTCCCGAGGGACTAGCGTATCGAACACCGGGGAGCTGTTTTTT. Amino acid sequence: CASSYYSRGTSVSNTGELFF.

The chain joins TRBV14 to TRBJ1-1; D might be TRBD1 (6 bases). The CDR3 is 14 amino acids. Germline CDR1 reads SGHDN; CDR2 reads FVKESK. Between the trimmed V and J ends, which lost 1 base and 1 base, there was a span of 7 bases. The CDR3 loop reads CASSQVGGNTEAFF. CDR3 in DNA: TGTGCCAGCAGCCAAGTAGGGGGGAACACTGAAGCTTTCTTT.

V gene TRBV27 combines with J gene TRBJ2-7; tentatively, D is TRBD2 (5 bases). CDR3 length equals 13 residues. Germline CDR1 reads MNHEY; CDR2 reads SMNVEV (reference sequence). The V end lost 0 bases, the J end lost 5 bases, and 8 bases lay between the germline ends. The CDR3 nucleotides read TGTGCCAGCAGTTTATCAGGGAGCCACGAGCAGTACTTC. This translates into CASSLSGSHEQYF.

DNA of the CDR3: TGTGCCAGCAGTTACGTTGCGGGGGATGAAAAACTGTTTTTT. Its translation is CASSYVAGDEKLFF. This chain connects TRBV6-5 to TRBJ1-4, with D possibly matching TRBD1 (5 bases). The CDR3 totals 14 residues. V was cut by 2 bases and J by 6 bases, with 10 bases left in between. CDR1 MNHEY and CDR2 SVGAGI come from the germline V gene.

This rearrangement joins TRBV6-4 to TRBJ2-1; a weak D match, TRBD2 (6 bases). From germline, CDR1 is MRHNA and CDR2 SNTAGT. The CDR3 runs to 14 residues. Deletions cut 5 bases from V and 6 bases from J, with 14 bases between. CDR3 nucleotides: TGTGCCAGCAGTCCCACGACTAGTTCCAATGAGCAGTTCTTC. Its protein product is CASSPTTSSNEQFF.

The chain links TRBV4-1 to TRBJ1-1; D might be TRBD1 (5 bases). The CDR3 extends over 18 amino acids. Germline CDR1 and CDR2: MGHRA and YSYEKL. V lost 0 bases and J 0 bases, leaving 17 bases between the germline ends. In DNA form, the CDR3 reads TGCGCCAGCAGCCAAGATGGAGGGGATTGGGGGATGAACACTGAAGCTTTCTTT. This codes for CASSQDGGDWGMNTEAFF.

The chain has TRBV7-9 and TRBJ1-2; no definite D call. Germline V CDR1 and CDR2: SEHNR, FQNEAQ (reference sequence). The V end was cut by 5 bases, the J end by 6 bases, with 10 bases between. This CDR3 is built from 12 residues. DNA for the CDR3: TGTGCCAGCAGCGTCGGGTGGGATGGCTACACCTTC. This codes for CASSVGWDGYTF.

The rearrangement joins TRBV9 to TRBJ1-4; no firm D call. The CDR3 extends over 14 amino acids. Germline values: CDR1 SGDLS, CDR2 YYNGEE. Trimming pared 0 bases from V and 5 bases from J, leaving 8 bases between. Here the CDR3 DNA reads TGTGCCAGCAGCGTAGGATATCAGAATGAAAAACTGTTTTTT. Protein product: CASSVGYQNEKLFF.

This clone has only a few counts. V usage is TRBV4-2 and J usage is TRBJ2-1; 12 bases line up with TRBD2. CDR1 is LGHNA and CDR2 is YNFKEQ in the germline V gene. This CDR3 has 17 residues. With V trimmed by 5 bases and J by 0 bases, 5 bases remained unmatched. As DNA, the CDR3 is TGTGCCAGCAGCACACTAGCGGGGGGCCTCTCCTACAATGAGCAGTTCTTC. Translating it yields CASSTLAGGLSYNEQFF.

The chain links TRBV9 to TRBJ1-2; 9 bases align to TRBD1. The CDR3 length is 18 residues. Germline CDR1 reads SGDLS; CDR2 reads YYNGEE. Trimming took 4 bases from V and 2 from J; bases not matched to a gene: 15. CDR3 protein: CASSPPPGTGLRNYGYTF. In nucleotides, the CDR3 is TGTGCCAGCAGCCCGCCCCCCGGGACAGGGCTACGAAACTATGGCTACACCTTC.

The chain uses TRBV9 and TRBJ2-1; 9 bases line up with TRBD2. Germline V gene lookup returns CDR1 SGDLS and CDR2 YYNGEE. The V segment lost 7 bases and the J segment 9 bases; nucleotides outside the gene matches: 20. CDR3 size: 17 residues. The DNA for the CDR3 is TGTGCCAGCCAGGGGCCTATTAACTCGCGGGGGGGCGGTGAGCAGTTCTTC. It yields the protein CASQGPINSRGGGEQFF.

This clone has just one count. The chain joins TRBV6-1 to TRBJ2-7; 7 bases agree with TRBD1. Germline trimming cut 2 bases from V and 1 base from J; bases unmatched to any gene: 5. The germline CDR1 and CDR2 sequences are MNHNS and SASEGT. The CDR3 loop spans 15 amino acids. The CDR3 protein is CASSEPLTGSYEQYF. CDR3 DNA sequence: TGTGCCAGCAGTGAACCCCTGACAGGGTCCTACGAGCAGTACTTC.

This chain links TRBV29-1 with TRBJ2-1, with D perhaps matching TRBD1 (6 bases). V dropped 4 bases and J dropped 0 bases, with 10 bases sitting between them. Germline V gives CDR1 SQVTM, CDR2 ANQGSEA. The CDR3 contains 14 residues. CDR3 in amino acids: CSVGGPGSYNEQFF. The CDR3 coding sequence is TGCAGCGTTGGGGGGCCGGGCTCCTACAATGAGCAGTTCTTC.

The chain is built from TRBV2 and TRBJ2-3, with TRBD2 matching over 7 bases. The junction had 4 bases not matched to a gene; V was cut back by 5 bases and J by 2 bases. Germline V gene lookup returns CDR1 SNHLY and CDR2 FYNNEI. The CDR3 consists of 14 residues. CDR3: CASSPSGDTDTQYF. As DNA, the CDR3 is TGTGCCAGCAGTCCAAGCGGGGACACAGATACGCAGTATTTT.

The chain carries TRBV5-5 and TRBJ2-1, with TRBD2 matching 9 bases. Germline assignment: CDR1 SGHKS and CDR2 YYEKEE (reference sequence). The CDR3 is made up of 14 amino acids. J was trimmed by 6 bases and V by 1 base; bases with no gene match: 2. DNA of the CDR3: TGTGCCAGCAGCTTGCAGCGGGGGGCCAATGAGCAGTTCTTC. Protein: CASSLQRGANEQFF.

This clone was seen a single time. The gene calls are TRBV2 and TRBJ1-5, with D unresolved. V shed 3 bases and J shed 4 bases, with 4 bases lying between them. Germline CDR1 reads SNHLY; CDR2 reads FYNNEI. The CDR3 length is 12 residues. CDR3 DNA: TGTGCCAGCAGTGACGGTAATCAGCCCCAGCATTTT. Translated: CASSDGNQPQHF.

J is TRBJ1-2 and V is TRBV7-9, with 7 positions matching TRBD1. J gave up 3 bases and V 1 base, and 8 bases lay outside the gene matches. From germline, CDR1 is SEHNR and CDR2 FQNEAQ (reference sequence). This CDR3 has 16 residues. This CDR3 is CASSLDRGAGYYGYTF. The CDR3 DNA reads TGTGCCAGCAGCTTAGACAGGGGCGCTGGCTACTATGGCTACACCTTC.

CDR3 sequence (DNA): TGTGCCAGGCCACGACGGGACAGGATATTCACAGATACGCAGTATTTT. This gives the protein CARPRRDRIFTDTQYF. The chain is built from TRBV6-7 and TRBJ2-3, with 8 bases matching TRBD1. TRBV6-7 qualifies as an ORF whose function is uncertain. Losses at the gene ends were 9 bases for V and 2 bases for J; bases not matched to a gene: 13. This CDR3 region has 16 residues.

The gene calls are TRBV19 and TRBJ1-5; 10 nucleotides line up with TRBD1. The CDR3 covers 14 residues. Germline-derived CDR1 and CDR2 are LNHDA and SQIVND (reference sequence). J lost 4 bases, V lost 4 bases, and 1 base had no gene match. The CDR3 spells CASSTGQGNQPQHF. The DNA of the CDR3 is TGTGCCAGTAGTACGGGACAGGGGAATCAGCCCCAGCATTTT.

The rearrangement uses TRBV5-6 and TRBJ2-2, with D maybe TRBD1 (6 bases). The CDR3 is 16 residues long. CDR1 and CDR2 (germline): SGHDT, YYEEEE. Trimming took off 0 bases at V and 2 bases at J, with 11 bases between the two ends. CDR3 DNA sequence: TGTGCCAGCAGCTTGGAGGGGGAGATTAACACCGGGGAGCTGTTTTTT. Translating gives CASSLEGEINTGELFF.

The sample holds one count of this clone. V and J are TRBV9 and TRBJ1-1; possible D gene TRBD1, 5 bases. The CDR3 is made up of 13 amino acids. V lost 1 base and J lost 1, with 5 bases in between. The germline V gene has CDR1 SGDLS and CDR2 YYNGEE. The DNA of the CDR3 is TGTGCCAGCAGCGTAACAGGGAACACTGAAGCTTTCTTT. Its translation: CASSVTGNTEAFF. Filled out from reference TRBV9 and TRBJ1-1, the complete variable domain reads DSGVTQTPKHLITATGQRVTLRCSPRSGDLSVYWYQQSLDQGLQFLIQYYNGEERAKGNILERFSAQQFPDLHSELNLSSLELGDSALYFCASSVTGNTEAFFGQGTRLTVV.

The J gene is TRBJ2-3, the V gene TRBV27, with D tentatively TRBD1 (5 bases). V dropped 3 bases and J dropped 6 bases, with 10 bases sitting between them. The CDR3 spans 13 residues. In germline, CDR1 is MNHEY, CDR2 SMNVEV (reference sequence). In DNA, the CDR3 is TGTGCCAGCAGTTTTGTCAGGGCGGATACGCAGTATTTT. Its translation: CASSFVRADTQYF.

The rearrangement uses TRBV27 and TRBJ1-1; 11 nucleotides agree with TRBD1. With 5 bases clipped from V and 6 bases from J, the junction kept 5 bases outside the gene matches. Germline values: CDR1 MNHEY, CDR2 SMNVEV (reference sequence). This CDR3 comprises 14 residues. This CDR3 reads CASSPGTGGAEAFF. CDR3 DNA sequence: TGTGCCAGCAGTCCCGGGACAGGGGGGGCTGAAGCTTTCTTT.